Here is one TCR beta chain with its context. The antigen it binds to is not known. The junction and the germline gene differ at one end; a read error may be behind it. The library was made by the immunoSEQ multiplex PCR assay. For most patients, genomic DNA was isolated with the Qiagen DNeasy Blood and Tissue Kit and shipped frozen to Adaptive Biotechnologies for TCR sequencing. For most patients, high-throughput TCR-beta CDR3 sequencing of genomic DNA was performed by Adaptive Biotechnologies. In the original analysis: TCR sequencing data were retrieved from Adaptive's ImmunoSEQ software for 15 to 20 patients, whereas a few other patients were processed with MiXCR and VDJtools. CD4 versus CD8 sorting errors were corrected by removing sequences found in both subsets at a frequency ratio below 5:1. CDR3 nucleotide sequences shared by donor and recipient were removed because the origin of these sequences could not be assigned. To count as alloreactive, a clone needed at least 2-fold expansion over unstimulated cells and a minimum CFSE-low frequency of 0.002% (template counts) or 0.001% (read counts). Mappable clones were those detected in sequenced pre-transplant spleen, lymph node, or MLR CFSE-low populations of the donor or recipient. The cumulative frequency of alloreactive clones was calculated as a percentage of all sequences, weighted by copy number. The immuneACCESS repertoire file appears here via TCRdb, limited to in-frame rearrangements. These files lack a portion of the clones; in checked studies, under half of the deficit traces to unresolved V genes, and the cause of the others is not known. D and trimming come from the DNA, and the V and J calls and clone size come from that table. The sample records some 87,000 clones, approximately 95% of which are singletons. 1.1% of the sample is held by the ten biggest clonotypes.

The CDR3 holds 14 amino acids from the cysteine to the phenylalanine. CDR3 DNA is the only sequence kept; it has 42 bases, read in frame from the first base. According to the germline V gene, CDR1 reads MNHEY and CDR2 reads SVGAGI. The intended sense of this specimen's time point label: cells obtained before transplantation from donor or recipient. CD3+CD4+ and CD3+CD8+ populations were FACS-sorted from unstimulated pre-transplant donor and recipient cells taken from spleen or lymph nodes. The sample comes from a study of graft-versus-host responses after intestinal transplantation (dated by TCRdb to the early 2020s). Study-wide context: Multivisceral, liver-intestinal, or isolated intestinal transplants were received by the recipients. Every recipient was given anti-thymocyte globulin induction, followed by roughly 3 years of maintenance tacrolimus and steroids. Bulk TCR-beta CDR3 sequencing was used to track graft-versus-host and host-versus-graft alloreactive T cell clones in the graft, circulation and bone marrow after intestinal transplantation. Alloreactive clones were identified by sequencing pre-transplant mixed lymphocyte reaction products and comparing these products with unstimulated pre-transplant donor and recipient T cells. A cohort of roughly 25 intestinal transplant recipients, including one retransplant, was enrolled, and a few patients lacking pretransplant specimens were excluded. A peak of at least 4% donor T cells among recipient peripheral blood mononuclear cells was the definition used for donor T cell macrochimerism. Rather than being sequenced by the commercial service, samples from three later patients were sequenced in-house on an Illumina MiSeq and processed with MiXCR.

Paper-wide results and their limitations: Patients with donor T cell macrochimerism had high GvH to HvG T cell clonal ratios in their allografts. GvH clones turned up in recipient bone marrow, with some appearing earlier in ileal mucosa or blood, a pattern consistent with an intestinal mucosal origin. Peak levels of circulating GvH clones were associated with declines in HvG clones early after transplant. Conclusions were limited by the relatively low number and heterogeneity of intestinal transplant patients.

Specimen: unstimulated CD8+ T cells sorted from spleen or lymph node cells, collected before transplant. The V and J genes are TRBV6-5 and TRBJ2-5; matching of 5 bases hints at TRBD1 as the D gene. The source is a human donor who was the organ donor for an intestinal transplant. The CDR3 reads CASRYSDSQETQYF. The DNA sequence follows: TGTGCCAGCAGATACTCTGACAGTCAAGAGACCCAGTACTTC.